This T cell receptor (beta chain) was recorded in a study of cytomegalovirus exposure and HLA in healthy donors. Sequenced by immunoSEQ multiplex PCR; TCRdb stores in-frame clones only, minus some. The sample lists about 64,000 clones; 75% to 90% were seen once. Germline-derived CDR1 and CDR2 are SGHVS and FQNEAQ. CDR3 length: 15 amino acids. Trimming stripped 5 bases from V and 9 bases from J, with 23 bases between. The rearrangement joins TRBV7-8 to TRBJ2-7, with D maybe TRBD2 (5 bases). The sequenced sample consisted of PBMCs. This clonotype originated in a woman aged 18-29 years in good health and CMV-seronegative. The CDR3: CASSPNRTGIKGQYF. The DNA of the CDR3 is TGTGCCAGCAGCCCTAACCGAACCGGGATCAAGGGGCAGTACTTC.